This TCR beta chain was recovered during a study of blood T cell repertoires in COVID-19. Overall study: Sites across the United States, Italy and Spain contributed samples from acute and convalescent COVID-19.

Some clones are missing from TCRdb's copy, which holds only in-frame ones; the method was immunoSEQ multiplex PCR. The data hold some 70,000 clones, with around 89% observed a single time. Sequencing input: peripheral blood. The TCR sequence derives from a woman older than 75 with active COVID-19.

The chain's CDR3 is CASSYGGTSGRNEQFF. The CDR3, as DNA: TGTGCCAGCAGTTACGGGGGAACTAGCGGGAGGAATGAGCAGTTCTTC. The V and J genes are TRBV6-2 or TRBV6-3 and TRBJ2-1, with 12 bases matching TRBD2. With 2 bases clipped from V and 7 bases from J, the junction kept 6 bases outside the gene matches. CDR1 is MNHEY and CDR2 is SVGEGT in the germline V gene. CDR3 length equals 16 residues.